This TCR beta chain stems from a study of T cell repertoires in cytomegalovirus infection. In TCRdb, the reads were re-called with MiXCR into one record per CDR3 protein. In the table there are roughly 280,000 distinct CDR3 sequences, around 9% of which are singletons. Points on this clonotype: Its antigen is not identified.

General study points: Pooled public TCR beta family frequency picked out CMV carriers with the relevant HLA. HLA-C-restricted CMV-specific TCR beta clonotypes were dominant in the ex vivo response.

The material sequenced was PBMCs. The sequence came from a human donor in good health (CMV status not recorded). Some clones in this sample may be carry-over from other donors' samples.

The DNA of the CDR3 is TGTGCCAGCAGTTACGTGGGCCTGAGCTCCTACAATGAGCAGTTCTTC. Protein sequence: CASSYVGLSSYNEQFF. The chain recombines TRBV6-2 or TRBV6-3 with TRBJ2-1; D remains ambiguous. Between the trimmed V and J ends, which lost 2 bases and 0 bases, there was a span of 11 bases. The germline V gene has CDR1 MNHEY and CDR2 SVGEGT. The CDR3 is 16 amino acids.